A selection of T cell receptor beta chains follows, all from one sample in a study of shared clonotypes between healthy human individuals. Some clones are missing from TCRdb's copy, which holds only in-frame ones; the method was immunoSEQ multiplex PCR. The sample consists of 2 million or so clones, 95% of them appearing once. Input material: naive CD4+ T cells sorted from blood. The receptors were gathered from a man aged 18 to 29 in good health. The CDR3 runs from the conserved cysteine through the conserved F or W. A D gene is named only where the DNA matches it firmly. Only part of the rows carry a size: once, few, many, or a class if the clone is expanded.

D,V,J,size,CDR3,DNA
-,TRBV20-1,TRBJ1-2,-,CSARDGNGYTF,TGCAGTGCTAGAGATGGTAATGGCTACACCTTC
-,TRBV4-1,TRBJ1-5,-,CASSQHISNQPQHF,TGCGCCAGCAGCCAACACATTAGCAATCAGCCCCAGCATTTT
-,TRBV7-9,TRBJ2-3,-,CAIPAGTPISTDTQYF,TGTGCCATACCAGCCGGGACACCAATAAGCACAGATACGCAGTATTTT
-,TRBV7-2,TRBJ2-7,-,CASSFQGPYEQYF,TGTGCCAGCAGCTTCCAGGGGCCCTACGAGCAGTACTTC
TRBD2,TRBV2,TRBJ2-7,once,CASTGGLNSFEQYF,TGTGCCAGCACGGGGGGACTTAATTCGTTCGAGCAGTACTTC
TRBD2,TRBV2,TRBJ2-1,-,CASSTGLARSYNEQFF,TGTGCCAGCAGTACTGGACTAGCGAGAAGCTACAATGAGCAGTTCTTC
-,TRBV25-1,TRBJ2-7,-,CASSDRPHSYEQYF,TGTGCCAGCAGTGACAGGCCCCACTCCTACGAGCAGTACTTC
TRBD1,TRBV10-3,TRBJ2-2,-,CAISESGVQGTGELFF,TGTGCCATCAGTGAGTCCGGGGTACAGGGGACCGGGGAGCTGTTTTTT
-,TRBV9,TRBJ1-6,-,CASSVARSGTHNSPLHF,TGTGCCAGCAGCGTAGCTCGGTCAGGAACCCATAATTCACCCCTCCACTTT
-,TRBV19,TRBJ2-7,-,CASSADALGSYEQYF,TGTGCCAGTAGTGCGGACGCCCTCGGATCCTACGAGCAGTACTTC
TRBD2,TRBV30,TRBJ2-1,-,CAWSGASGSYNEQFF,TGTGCCTGGAGTGGGGCTAGCGGGAGTTACAATGAGCAGTTCTTC